This passage covers 16 T cell receptor beta chains from one sample sequenced in a study of blood T cells in healthy people across ages. Together with a sample-barcoded 5' primer, a J-beta primer mix was included in a second PCR lasting roughly 6 to 12 cycles. Each CDR3 protein is one row after TCRdb ran MiXCR on the 5' RACE reads. The data contain more than 900,000 distinct CDR3 sequences, almost 30% of them singletons. Separately, the same data were catalogued under a study of T cells of mothers and their children.

The sample taken for sequencing was blood. The receptors stem from a woman aged 40 to 49 in good health.

This clonotype occurred a few times. The V call is TRBV14, the J call TRBJ2-5; 8 bases align to TRBD2. Losses at the gene ends were 4 bases for V and 1 base for J; bases not matched to a gene: 2. The CDR3 length is 14 residues. Germline V gene sequence: CDR1 SGHDN, CDR2 FVKESK. CDR3 in DNA: TGTGCCAGCAGCCGACTAGCGACCCAAGAGACCCAGTACTTC. This encodes CASSRLATQETQYF.

This clonotype was picked up many times. The V gene is TRBV3-1, the J gene TRBJ2-5, with D unclear. The CDR3 has 15 amino acids. Germline values: CDR1 LGHDT, CDR2 YNNKEL (reference sequence). V lost 1 base and J 5 bases, leaving 14 bases between the germline ends. The CDR3 is CASSQGTLYRETQYF. For the CDR3, the DNA is TGTGCCAGCAGCCAAGGTACCCTCTATCGGGAGACCCAGTACTTC.

There are a few counts of this clonotype. The chain recombines TRBV19 with TRBJ2-1, with TRBD2 matching over 10 bases. The V gene end was trimmed by 4 bases and the J gene end by 8 bases; junction bases not matched to a gene: 2. The CDR3 totals 13 residues. CDR1 is LNHDA and CDR2 is SQIVND in the germline V gene (reference sequence). In DNA, the CDR3 is TGTGCCAGTAGTAGAGGACTAGCGGATGAGCAGTTCTTC. It codes for CASSRGLADEQFF.

This rearrangement joins TRBV29-1 to TRBJ1-2; 11 nucleotides agree with TRBD1. From germline, CDR1 is SQVTM and CDR2 ANQGSEA. With V trimmed by 6 bases and J by 0 bases, 12 bases remained unmatched. The CDR3 sequence is 17 residues long. CDR3 sequence: CSVTHRDRGKANYGYTF. Written as DNA, the CDR3 is TGCAGCGTAACCCACCGGGACAGGGGGAAAGCTAACTATGGCTACACCTTC.

CDR3 nucleotide sequence: TGTGCCAGCAGCTTTCTAGCTAACGACGAGCAGTACTTC. Residues: CASSFLANDEQYF. The rearrangement joins TRBV11-3 to TRBJ2-7; possibly TRBD2 for D (5 bases). V lost 3 bases and J lost 5, with 11 bases in between. The CDR3 extends over 13 amino acids. Germline V gene data show CDR1 as SGHNT and CDR2 as YENEEA.

The chain couples TRBV2 to TRBJ1-1; D gene unclear. The CDR3 is 14 residues long. Trimming took off 3 bases at V and 7 bases at J, with 15 bases between the two ends. Germline V lookup: CDR1 SNHLY, CDR2 FYNNEI. The CDR3 region has the DNA TGTGCCAGCAGTGAGAGAGCCAGGCGGCTTGAAGCTTTCTTT. Its translation: CASSERARRLEAFF.

The V gene is TRBV29-1, the J gene TRBJ1-1; D not certain. V lost 4 bases, J lost 1 base, and 10 bases lay in between. The CDR3 is 13 amino acids. Germline values: CDR1 SQVTM, CDR2 ANQGSEA. CDR3 amino acids: CSVGGVWNTEAFF. CDR3 DNA: TGCAGCGTTGGCGGGGTCTGGAACACTGAAGCTTTCTTT.

The V call is TRBV27, the J call TRBJ1-5, with D possibly TRBD1 on 5 matching bases. Per the germline V gene, CDR1 is MNHEY and CDR2 is SMNVEV (reference sequence). V lost 8 bases to trimming and J lost 11 bases, with 16 bases between them. This CDR3 is built from 12 residues. As DNA, the CDR3 is TGTGCCAGCCTTTCTCGGGACGGGTCCCAGCATTTT. It yields the protein CASLSRDGSQHF.

This clonotype was counted between two and nine times. Relative to the germline gene, one junction end is altered; a read error may explain this. This CDR3 reads CAASGPLISGDHTDTQYF. In nucleotides, the CDR3 is TGTGCCGCCAGTGGCCCACTTATTAGCGGGGACCACACAGATACGCAGTATTTT. The chain has TRBV24-1 and TRBJ2-3; 8 nucleotides line up with TRBD2. Germline V gives CDR1 KGHDR, CDR2 SFDVKD. This CDR3 contains 18 residues.

As regards this clonotype: This could be a read error, since a much larger clone is one nucleotide away. This chain joins TRBV20-1 and TRBJ2-3, with D perhaps matching TRBD2 (6 bases). Germline V gene lookup returns CDR1 DFQATT and CDR2 SNEGSKA (reference sequence). This CDR3 spans 16 amino acids. The CDR3 loop reads CSAQIGGSTSTDTRYF. In DNA form, the CDR3 reads TGCAGTGCTCAAATTGGGGGGAGTACTAGCACAGATACGCGGTATTTT.

The sample holds a few counts of this clonotype. The chain recombines TRBV24-1 with TRBJ2-3; the D is unclear. V lost 5 bases, J lost 6 bases, and 8 bases lay in between. Germline values: CDR1 KGHDR, CDR2 SFDVKD. The CDR3 has 12 residues. In DNA, the CDR3 is TGTGCCACCAGTGCCCCTCGGGATACGCAGTATTTT. The encoded protein is CATSAPRDTQYF.

This clonotype occurred a few times. The chain carries TRBV27 and TRBJ1-6, with D unresolved. The germline V gene encodes CDR1 MNHEY and CDR2 SMNVEV (reference sequence). V was clipped by 3 bases and J by 8 bases, with 14 bases between them. This CDR3 region has 15 residues. In nucleotides, the CDR3 is TGTGCCAGCAGTTTCAGAAAGAGCAGAGATTCACCCCTCCACTTT. Protein product: CASSFRKSRDSPLHF.

This clonotype was found a few times. J is TRBJ1-6 and V is TRBV5-1, with TRBD1 matching 8 bases. The CDR3 covers 15 residues. Germline V gene lookup returns CDR1 SGHRS and CDR2 YFSETQ. The junction had 7 bases not matched to a gene; V was cut back by 0 bases and J by 11 bases. The CDR3 is CASSLVQGANPPLHF. CDR3 DNA: TGCGCCAGCAGCTTGGTCCAGGGGGCCAATCCACCCCTCCACTTT.

The chain joins TRBV12-3 or TRBV12-4 to TRBJ1-4; D gene ambiguous. The CDR3 runs to 13 residues. V was shortened by 7 bases and J by 6 bases, with 12 bases between the two germline ends. The DNA for the CDR3 is TGTGCCAGCACATGGGTCGGAGATGAAAAACTGTTTTTT. Residues: CASTWVGDEKLFF.

The rearrangement links TRBV12-3 or TRBV12-4 to TRBJ1-5, with D perhaps TRBD1 (5 bases). The CDR3 covers 15 residues. Trimming stripped 3 bases from V and 7 bases from J, with 16 bases between. The CDR3 DNA follows: TGTGCCAGCAGTTTTTTTGGGGGGGTGCGGCAGCCCCAGCATTTT. It is translated as CASSFFGGVRQPQHF.

This clonotype was seen many times. This sequence joins TRBV29-1 and TRBJ2-5; D is ambiguous. The germline V gene encodes CDR1 SQVTM and CDR2 ANQGSEA. With 3 bases removed from V and 5 bases from J, the gap between germline ends came to 13 bases. The CDR3 extends over 13 amino acids. CDR3: CSVEDPPPETQYF. CDR3 DNA sequence: TGCAGCGTTGAGGACCCACCCCCGGAGACCCAGTACTTC.